Following are 22 T cell receptor beta chains from one sample sequenced in a study of blood T cell repertoires in COVID-19. TCRdb's table, derived via immunoSEQ multiplex PCR, lists solely in-frame clones and lacks some. The repertoire holds about 160,000 clones, over 65% seen once, with 4.4% in the top ten. The sequencing sample was made of PBMCs or T cells enriched from blood (not recorded which). The receptor set was obtained from a woman between 45 and 60 years old who had recovered from COVID-19.

This clone appeared a few times. This chain links TRBV6-5 with TRBJ1-2, with TRBD1 identical over 7 bases. J lost 8 bases, V lost 5 bases, and 5 bases had no gene match. Germline CDR1 MNHEY, CDR2 SVGAGI. The CDR3 runs 12 residues. The CDR3 bases are TGTGCCAGCAGTAACGACAGGGACGGCTACACCTTC. It codes for CASSNDRDGYTF.

This chain connects TRBV7-7 to TRBJ2-5; perhaps TRBD2 as D (6 bases). This CDR3 comprises 15 residues. The V and J ends lost 5 bases and 4 bases respectively, with 17 bases between them. Per the germline V gene, CDR1 is SSHAT and CDR2 is FNYEAQ (reference sequence). CDR3 protein: CASSPGQFSGETQYF. Written as DNA, the CDR3 is TGTGCCAGCAGCCCAGGCCAGTTTAGCGGAGAGACCCAGTACTTC.

This chain links TRBV19 with TRBJ1-2; 9 bases are shared with TRBD1. The V and J ends lost 6 bases and 4 bases, in that order; junction bases with no gene match: 3. The germline V gene encodes CDR1 LNHDA and CDR2 SQIVND (reference sequence). The CDR3 has 13 residues. The CDR3 sequence: CASRGTGPYGYTF. The CDR3, as DNA: TGTGCCAGTAGGGGGACAGGGCCCTATGGCTACACCTTC.

This chain uses TRBV5-4 with TRBJ2-3; D perhaps matches TRBD2 (5 bases). Trimming left V 0 bases short and J 3 bases short, with 11 bases between. CDR3 size: 15 residues. From germline, CDR1 is SGHNT and CDR2 YYREEE (reference sequence). Written as DNA, the CDR3 is TGTGCCAGCAGCTTGGGACCCGGGGAGACAGATACGCAGTATTTT. It codes for CASSLGPGETDTQYF.

The genes are TRBV6-5 and TRBJ1-5; D ambiguous. This CDR3 comprises 15 residues. Per germline, CDR1 MNHEY and CDR2 SVGAGI. V lost 4 bases and J lost 0, with 10 bases in between. The CDR3 coding sequence is TGTGCCAGCAGTTTAAAGCCCTATAGCAATCAGCCCCAGCATTTT. The encoded protein is CASSLKPYSNQPQHF.

This clone has a single count. The V gene is TRBV5-1, the J gene TRBJ1-2; D might be TRBD1 (6 bases). V was shortened by 7 bases and J by 2 bases, with 6 bases between the two germline ends. Germline lookup yields CDR1 SGHRS and CDR2 YFSETQ. The CDR3 runs 11 residues. The CDR3 is CASGTNYGYTF. CDR3 DNA sequence: TGCGCCAGCGGGACAAACTATGGCTACACCTTC.

This clone was seen a single time. The chain uses TRBV30 and TRBJ1-5, with D uncertain. V shed 0 bases and J shed 11 bases, with 14 bases lying between them. This CDR3 comprises 13 residues. Germline CDR1 GTSNPN, CDR2 SVGIG (reference sequence). CDR3 sequence reads: CAWSVAGSRAQHF. CDR3 DNA sequence: TGTGCCTGGAGTGTAGCGGGGAGTAGAGCCCAGCATTTT.

This rearrangement joins TRBV5-4 to TRBJ1-4, with 7 bases matching TRBD1. With 4 bases clipped from V and 1 base from J, the junction kept 7 bases outside the gene matches. The CDR3 has 16 residues. Germline-derived CDR1 and CDR2 are SGHNT and YYREEE (reference sequence). This chain's CDR3 is CASSPRSGGTNEKLFF. The DNA for the CDR3 is TGTGCCAGCAGCCCACGGTCAGGGGGAACTAATGAAAAACTGTTTTTT.

V gene TRBV5-5 combines with J gene TRBJ1-1; D remains unclear. V lost 0 bases and J lost 7, with 19 bases in between. The CDR3 covers 16 residues. Germline loops: CDR1 SGHKS, CDR2 YYEKEE (reference sequence). CDR3 amino acids: CASSLGPGYSGVEAFF. Here the CDR3 DNA reads TGTGCCAGCAGCTTGGGCCCCGGGTATAGCGGGGTTGAAGCTTTCTTT.

J is TRBJ2-5 and V is TRBV7-2; TRBD1 matches at 9 bases. CDR1 is SGHTA and CDR2 is FQGNSA in the germline V gene. This CDR3 has 15 residues. V trimming: 5 bases; J trimming: 7 bases; junction bases outside the gene matches: 11. The DNA of the CDR3 is TGTGCCAGCAGCCCCCCCGGACAGGGGTTGGGGACCCAGTACTTC. Protein product: CASSPPGQGLGTQYF.

This clone was recorded only once. This rearrangement joins TRBV2 to TRBJ1-3, with D hard to call. The germline V gene encodes CDR1 SNHLY and CDR2 FYNNEI. V was pared by 6 bases and J by 4 bases, with 19 bases between. CDR3 length equals 16 residues. CDR3 DNA: TGTGCCAGCAGGGCCCTAACTGAGGGTTCGGGAAACACCATATATTTT. Amino acid sequence: CASRALTEGSGNTIYF.

This clone came up a few times. The chain links TRBV9 to TRBJ2-5; the D gene is possibly TRBD1 (6 bases). The V end was cut by 4 bases, the J end by 7 bases, with 11 bases between. This CDR3 has 12 residues. CDR1 is SGDLS, CDR2 YYNGEE, per germline. CDR3 DNA sequence: TGTGCCAGCAGCCCAGAGGGGGTGACCCAGTACTTC. Its translation: CASSPEGVTQYF.

The rearrangement joins TRBV7-2 to TRBJ2-7; 7 nucleotides line up with TRBD2. J gave up 1 base and V 3 bases, and 3 bases lay outside the gene matches. The CDR3 covers 14 residues. CDR1 is SGHTA, CDR2 FQGNSA, per germline. DNA of the CDR3: TGTGCCAGCAGCTTGGGGGGAGGGTCCTACGAGCAGTACGTC. It codes for CASSLGGGSYEQYV.

The chain carries TRBV7-9 and TRBJ1-1, with D tentatively TRBD1 (6 bases). Between the trimmed V and J ends, which lost 2 bases and 2 bases, there was a span of 18 bases. CDR1 is SEHNR, CDR2 FQNEAQ, per germline (reference sequence). CDR3 length: 17 residues. Written as DNA, the CDR3 is TGTGCCAGCAGCTTAAGAGGGGGAGGGACATCCAACACTGAAGCTTTCTTT. It specifies CASSLRGGGTSNTEAFF.

V gene TRBV6-5 combines with J gene TRBJ2-3; 9 positions agree with TRBD1. Germline CDR1 MNHEY, CDR2 SVGAGI. The CDR3 has 14 residues. V gave up 4 bases and J gave up 6 bases; unmatched junction bases: 5. CDR3 nucleotides: TGTGCCAGCAGTTTAACAGGGGGCGATGATACGCAGTATTTT. Translation gives CASSLTGGDDTQYF.

V usage is TRBV7-2 and J usage is TRBJ2-3; 10 bases match TRBD2. The CDR3 has 16 amino acids. V trimming: 4 bases; J trimming: 4 bases; junction bases outside the gene matches: 8. Per germline, CDR1 SGHTA and CDR2 FQGNSA. The CDR3 protein is CASSSRTSGTPDTQYF. CDR3 nucleotides: TGTGCCAGCAGCTCCCGGACTAGCGGTACCCCAGATACGCAGTATTTT.

The V and J genes are TRBV5-1 and TRBJ2-5; weak D call: TRBD1 (7 bases). Trimming removed 4 bases at V and 7 bases at J, with 14 bases between. The length of the CDR3 is 13 residues. Germline CDR1 reads SGHRS; CDR2 reads YFSETQ. CDR3 in DNA: TGCGCCAGCAGCCCCCACAGGGGAGGGACCCAGTACTTC. It is translated as CASSPHRGGTQYF.

The rearrangement joins TRBV2 to TRBJ2-7; 8 nucleotides match TRBD1. The germline CDR1 and CDR2 sequences are SNHLY and FYNNEI. Germline trimming cut 5 bases from V and 2 bases from J; bases unmatched to any gene: 11. There are 16 residues in the CDR3. DNA of the CDR3: TGTGCCAGCAGTCCTCTGGACAGGGCCGGCGCCTACGAGCAGTACGTC. Encoded protein: CASSPLDRAGAYEQYV.

This chain connects TRBV3-1 (or the pseudogene TRBV3-2) to TRBJ2-7; unclear D gene. Trimming removed 4 bases at V and 6 bases at J, with 19 bases between. CDR3 length equals 15 residues. Germline loops: CDR1 LGHDT, CDR2 YNNKEL (reference sequence). As DNA, the CDR3 is TGTGCCAGCAGCCTTATCGGAGCGCAGCGTCCCGAGCAGTACGTC. Translated: CASSLIGAQRPEQYV.

This chain uses TRBV11-2 with TRBJ1-4; maybe TRBD1 (6 bases). CDR3 length: 18 amino acids. CDR1 and CDR2 (germline): SGHAT, FQNNGV. V gave up 1 base and J gave up 8 bases, with 23 bases separating them. For the CDR3, the DNA is TGTGCCAGCAGCTTAGGTCGCCCGACAGGAAAGTTTAAGGAAAAACTGTTTTTT. Translating it yields CASSLGRPTGKFKEKLFF. Supplemented by reference TRBV11-2 and TRBJ1-4, the full variable domain reads EAGVAQSPRYKIIEKRQSVAFWCNPISGHATLYWYQQILGQGPKLLIQFQNNGVVDDSQLPKDRFSAERLKGVDSTLKIQPAKLEDSAVYLCASSLGRPTGKFKEKLFFGSGTQLSVL.

The CDR3 reads CASSHGTSGTSTDTQYF. The CDR3 DNA reads TGTGCCAGCAGCCACGGGACTAGCGGGACTAGCACAGATACGCAGTATTTT. The V gene is TRBV4-2, the J gene TRBJ2-3; 13 bases fit TRBD2. Per germline, CDR1 LGHNA and CDR2 YNFKEQ. V shed 3 bases, J shed 0 bases, and the junction held 3 bases outside the gene matches. This CDR3 region has 17 residues.

CDR3 coding DNA: TGTGCCAGCAGTGAAAATGACAGGAATCAGCCCCAGCATTTT. As protein: CASSENDRNQPQHF. The V and J genes are TRBV2 and TRBJ1-5; possibly TRBD1 for D (6 bases). Trimming removed 2 bases from V and 4 bases from J, with 9 bases in between. Per the germline V gene, CDR1 is SNHLY and CDR2 is FYNNEI. The CDR3 extends over 14 amino acids. The full variable domain, completed using reference TRBV2 and TRBJ1-5, is EPEVTQTPSHQVTQMGQEVILRCVPISNHLYFYWYRQILGQKVEFLVSFYNNEISEKSEIFDDQFSVERPDGSNFTLKIRSTKLEDSAMYFCASSENDRNQPQHFGDGTRLSIL.